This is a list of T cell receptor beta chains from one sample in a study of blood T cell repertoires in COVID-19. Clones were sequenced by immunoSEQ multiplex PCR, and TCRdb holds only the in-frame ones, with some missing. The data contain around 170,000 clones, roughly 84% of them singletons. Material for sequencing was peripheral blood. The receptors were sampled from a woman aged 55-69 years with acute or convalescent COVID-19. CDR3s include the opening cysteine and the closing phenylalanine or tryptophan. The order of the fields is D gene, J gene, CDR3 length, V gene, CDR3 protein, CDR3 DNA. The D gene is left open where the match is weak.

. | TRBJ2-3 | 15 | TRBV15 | CATNPARQGWDTQYF | TGTGCCACCAACCCGGCTAGGCAGGGGTGGGATACGCAGTATTTT
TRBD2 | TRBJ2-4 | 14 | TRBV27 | CASSSPGGENIQYF | TGTGCCAGCAGTTCCCCCGGGGGGGAAAACATTCAGTACTTC
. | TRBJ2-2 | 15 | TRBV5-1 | CASSHGTRNTGELFF | TGCGCCAGCAGCCATGGGACAAGGAACACCGGGGAGCTGTTTTTT
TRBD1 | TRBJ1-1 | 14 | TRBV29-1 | CSGAHRGGNTEAFF | TGCAGCGGGGCCCACAGGGGAGGGAACACTGAAGCTTTCTTT
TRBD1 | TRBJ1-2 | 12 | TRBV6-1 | CASSEKDRGRTF | TGTGCCAGCAGTGAGAAGGACAGGGGGCGGACCTTC
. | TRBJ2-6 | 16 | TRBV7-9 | CASSLVGSSGANVLTF | TGTGCCAGCAGCTTAGTTGGTAGCTCTGGGGCCAACGTCCTGACTTTC
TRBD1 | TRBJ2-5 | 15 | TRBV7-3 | CASSRGTGDKETQYF | TGTGCCAGCAGCAGGGGGACAGGGGATAAGGAGACCCAGTACTTC
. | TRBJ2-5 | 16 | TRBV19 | CASSIDLLGQGKTQYF | TGTGCCAGTAGTATAGATCTGTTAGGGCAGGGGAAGACCCAGTACTTC
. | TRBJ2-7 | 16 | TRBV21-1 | CASSKDHRDRAYEQYF | TGTGCCAGCAGCAAAGATCACCGGGACAGGGCATACGAGCAGTACTTC
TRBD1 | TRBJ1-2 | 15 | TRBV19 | CASSVGTGDLYGYTF | TGTGCCAGTAGTGTAGGGACAGGGGATCTCTATGGCTACACCTTC
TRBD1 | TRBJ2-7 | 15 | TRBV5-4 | CASSLADRGPYEQYF | TGTGCCAGCAGCTTGGCCGACAGGGGGCCCTACGAGCAGTACTTC